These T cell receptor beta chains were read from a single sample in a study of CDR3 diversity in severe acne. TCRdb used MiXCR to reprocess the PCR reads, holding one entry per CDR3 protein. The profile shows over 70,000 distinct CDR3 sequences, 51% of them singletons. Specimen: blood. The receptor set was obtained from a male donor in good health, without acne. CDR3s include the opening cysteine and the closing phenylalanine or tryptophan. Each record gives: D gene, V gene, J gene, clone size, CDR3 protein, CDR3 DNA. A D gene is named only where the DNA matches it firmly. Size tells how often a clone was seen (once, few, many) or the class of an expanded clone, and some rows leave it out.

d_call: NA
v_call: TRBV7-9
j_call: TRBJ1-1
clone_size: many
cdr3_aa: CASLGENTEAFF
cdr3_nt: TGTGCCAGCCTAGGAGAAAACACTGAAGCTTTCTTT

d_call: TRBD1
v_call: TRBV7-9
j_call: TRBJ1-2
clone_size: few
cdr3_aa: CASSGRTGGNYGYTF
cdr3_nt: TGTGCCAGCAGCGGCCGGACAGGGGGCAACTATGGCTACACCTTC

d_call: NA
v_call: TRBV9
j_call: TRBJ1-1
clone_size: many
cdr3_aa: CASSVLSNMNTEAFF
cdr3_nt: TGTGCCAGCAGCGTCCTCAGTAACATGAACACTGAAGCTTTCTTT

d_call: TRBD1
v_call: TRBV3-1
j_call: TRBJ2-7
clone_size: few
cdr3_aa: CASSPTGGSYEQYF
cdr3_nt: TGTGCCAGCAGTCCGACAGGGGGAAGCTACGAGCAGTACTTC

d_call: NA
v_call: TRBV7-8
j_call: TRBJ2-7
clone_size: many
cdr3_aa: CASSLGSSEQYF
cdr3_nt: TGTGCCAGCAGCTTAGGTTCATCCGAGCAGTACTTC

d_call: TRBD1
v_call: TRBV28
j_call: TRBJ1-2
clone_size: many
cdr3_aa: CASSSQGVYGYTF
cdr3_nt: TGTGCCAGCAGCTCGCAGGGGGTCTATGGCTACACCTTC

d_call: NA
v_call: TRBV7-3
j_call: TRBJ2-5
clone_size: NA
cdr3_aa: CASTIQGRDRETQYF
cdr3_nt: TGTGCCAGCACCATTCAGGGACGGGATCGGGAGACCCAGTACTTC

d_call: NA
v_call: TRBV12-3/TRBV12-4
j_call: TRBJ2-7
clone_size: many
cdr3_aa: CASSSGDYEQYF
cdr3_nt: TGTGCCAGCAGTTCTGGGGACTACGAGCAGTACTTC

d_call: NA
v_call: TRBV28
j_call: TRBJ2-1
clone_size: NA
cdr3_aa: CASSLYPGLNLLYNEQFF
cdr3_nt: TGTGCCAGCAGTTTATACCCAGGTCTGAATCTCCTATACAACGAGCAGTTCTTC

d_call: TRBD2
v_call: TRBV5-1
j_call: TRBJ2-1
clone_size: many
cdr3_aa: CASSSGPGGGPRNEQFF
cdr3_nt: TGCGCCAGCAGCTCCGGCCCAGGCGGGGGTCCTCGTAATGAGCAGTTCTTC

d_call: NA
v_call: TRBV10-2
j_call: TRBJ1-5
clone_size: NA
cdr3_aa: CASSPTDSNQPQHF
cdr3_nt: TGCGCCAGCAGTCCGACCGATAGCAATCAGCCCCAGCATTTT

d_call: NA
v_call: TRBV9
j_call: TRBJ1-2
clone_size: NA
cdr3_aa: CASSRTVNYGYTF
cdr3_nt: TGTGCCAGCAGCCGGACGGTGAACTATGGCTACACCTTC

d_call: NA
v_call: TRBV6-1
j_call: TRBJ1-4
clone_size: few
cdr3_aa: CASTRTHEKLFF
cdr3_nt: TGTGCCAGCACGAGAACTCATGAAAAACTGTTTTTT

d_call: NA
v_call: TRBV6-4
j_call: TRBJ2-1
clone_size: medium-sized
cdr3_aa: CASSRDTYNEQFF
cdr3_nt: TGTGCCAGCAGTCGGGACACCTACAATGAGCAGTTCTTC

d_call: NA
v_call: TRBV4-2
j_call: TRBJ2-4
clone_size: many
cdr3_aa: CASSPGDGLNIQYF
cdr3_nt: TGTGCCAGCAGCCCAGGGGACGGACTAAACATTCAGTACTTC

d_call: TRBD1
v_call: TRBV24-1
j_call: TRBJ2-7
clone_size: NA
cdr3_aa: CATSDRTGNYEQYF
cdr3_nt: TGTGCCACCAGTGACCGGACAGGAAATTACGAGCAGTACTTC

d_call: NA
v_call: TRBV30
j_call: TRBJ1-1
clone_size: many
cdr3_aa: CAWSVVAVNTEAFF
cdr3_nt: TGTGCCTGGAGTGTAGTCGCCGTGAACACTGAAGCTTTCTTT

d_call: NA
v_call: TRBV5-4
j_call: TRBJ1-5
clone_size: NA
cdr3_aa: CASSFGGSNQPQHF
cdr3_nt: TGTGCCAGCAGCTTCGGAGGCAGCAATCAGCCCCAGCATTTT

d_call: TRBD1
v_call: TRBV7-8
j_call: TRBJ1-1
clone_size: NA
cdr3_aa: CASSLTGLGTEAFF
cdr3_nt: TGTGCCAGCAGCTTGACAGGGTTGGGGACTGAAGCTTTCTTT

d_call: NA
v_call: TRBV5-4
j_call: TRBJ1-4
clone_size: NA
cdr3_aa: CASSLRDGEKLFF
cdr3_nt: TGTGCCAGCAGCTTGAGGGATGGTGAAAAACTGTTTTTT

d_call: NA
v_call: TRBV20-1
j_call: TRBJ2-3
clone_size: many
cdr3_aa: CSVPESTDTQYF
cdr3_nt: TGCAGTGTCCCCGAAAGCACAGATACGCAGTATTTT

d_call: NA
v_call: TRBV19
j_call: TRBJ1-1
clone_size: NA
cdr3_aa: CASTLRLNTEAFF
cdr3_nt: TGTGCCAGTACCCTGCGATTGAACACTGAAGCTTTCTTT

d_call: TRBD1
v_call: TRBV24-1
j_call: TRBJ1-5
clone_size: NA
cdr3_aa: CAGSEAGDSKPQHF
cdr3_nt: TGTGCCGGCAGTGAGGCAGGGGACAGCAAGCCCCAGCACTTT

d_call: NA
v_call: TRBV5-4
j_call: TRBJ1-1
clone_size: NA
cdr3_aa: CASSLEAGGGGIAFF
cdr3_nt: TGTGCCAGCAGCTTGGAGGCGGGGGGGGGGGGTATAGCTTTCTTT

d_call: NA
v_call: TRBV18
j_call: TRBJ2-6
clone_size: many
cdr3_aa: CASSPDEGANVLTF
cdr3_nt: TGTGCCAGCTCACCGGACGAGGGGGCCAACGTCCTGACTTTC

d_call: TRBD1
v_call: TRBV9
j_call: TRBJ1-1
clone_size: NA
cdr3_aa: CASSARQGHTEAFF
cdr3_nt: TGTGCCAGCAGCGCCAGACAGGGTCACACTGAAGCTTTCTTT

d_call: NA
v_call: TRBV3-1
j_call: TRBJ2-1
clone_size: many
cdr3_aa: CASSQGLFNYNEQFF
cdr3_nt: TGTGCCAGCAGCCAAGGACTTTTCAATTACAATGAGCAGTTCTTC